The sequence of this T cell receptor beta chain was determined in a study of T cell changes during pregnancy in multiple sclerosis. Assay used: immunoSEQ multiplex PCR; TCRdb lists only in-frame clones, some missing. This sample has 30,000 to 35,000 clones, with about nine tenths found just once. V lost 0 bases, J lost 0 bases, and 8 bases lay in between. The germline CDR1 and CDR2 sequences are SEHNR and FQNEAQ (reference sequence). The CDR3 has 15 residues. The specimen comprised CD8+ T cells from peripheral blood mononuclear cells, sampled before pregnancy. This TCR came from a female donor with multiple sclerosis, enrolled in a pregnancy study. The chain is built from TRBV7-9 and TRBJ1-1; no clear D gene. The CDR3 protein is CASSLAPGMNTEAFF. The CDR3 DNA follows: TGTGCCAGCAGCTTAGCGCCTGGCATGAACACTGAAGCTTTCTTT.